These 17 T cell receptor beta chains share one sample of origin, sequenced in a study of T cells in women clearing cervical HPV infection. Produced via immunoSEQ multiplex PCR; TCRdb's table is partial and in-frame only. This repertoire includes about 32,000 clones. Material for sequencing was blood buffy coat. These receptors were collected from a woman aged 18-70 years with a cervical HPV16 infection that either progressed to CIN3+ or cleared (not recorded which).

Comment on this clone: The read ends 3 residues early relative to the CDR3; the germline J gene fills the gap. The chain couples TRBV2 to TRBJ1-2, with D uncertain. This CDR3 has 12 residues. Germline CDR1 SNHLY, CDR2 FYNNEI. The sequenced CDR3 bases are TGTGCCAGCAGCCCTACCCTAGTCGGC. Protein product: CASSPTLVG. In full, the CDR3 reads CASSPTLVGYTF.

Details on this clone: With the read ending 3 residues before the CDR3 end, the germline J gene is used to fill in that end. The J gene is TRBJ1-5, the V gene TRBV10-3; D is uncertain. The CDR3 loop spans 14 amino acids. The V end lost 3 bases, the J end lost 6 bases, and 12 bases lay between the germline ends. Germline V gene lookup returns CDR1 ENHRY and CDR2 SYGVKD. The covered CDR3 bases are TGTGCCATCAGTGAATATTCAGGAGGTCAGCCC. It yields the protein CAISEYSGGQP. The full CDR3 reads CAISEYSGGQPQHF.

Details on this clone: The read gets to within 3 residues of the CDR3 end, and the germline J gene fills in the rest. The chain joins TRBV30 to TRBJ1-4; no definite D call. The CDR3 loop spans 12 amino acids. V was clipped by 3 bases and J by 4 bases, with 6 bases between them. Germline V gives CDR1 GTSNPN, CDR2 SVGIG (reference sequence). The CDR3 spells CAWRGLNEKLFF. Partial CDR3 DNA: TGTGCCTGGAGGGGCCTTAATGAAAAA.

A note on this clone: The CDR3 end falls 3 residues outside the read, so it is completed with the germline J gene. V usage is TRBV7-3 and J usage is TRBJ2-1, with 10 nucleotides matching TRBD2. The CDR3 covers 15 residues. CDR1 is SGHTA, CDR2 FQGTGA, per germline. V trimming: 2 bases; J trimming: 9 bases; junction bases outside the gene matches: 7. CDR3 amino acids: CASSLGLAGEVEQFF. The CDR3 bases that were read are TGTGCCAGCAGCTTAGGGCTAGCGGGAGAAGTTGAG.

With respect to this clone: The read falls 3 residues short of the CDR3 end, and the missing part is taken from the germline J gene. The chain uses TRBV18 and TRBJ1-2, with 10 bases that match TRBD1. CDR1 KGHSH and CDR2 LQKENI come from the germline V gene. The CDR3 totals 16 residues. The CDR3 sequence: CASSPLGQGVRNDYTF. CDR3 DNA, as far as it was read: TGTGCCAGCTCACCACTTGGACAGGGGGTGAGAAACGAC.

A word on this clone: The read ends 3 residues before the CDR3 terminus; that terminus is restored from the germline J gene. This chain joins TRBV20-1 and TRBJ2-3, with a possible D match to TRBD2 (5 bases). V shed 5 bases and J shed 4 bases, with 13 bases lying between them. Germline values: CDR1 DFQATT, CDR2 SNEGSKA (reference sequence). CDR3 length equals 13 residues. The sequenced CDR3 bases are TGCAGTGCTTGGCGGAGGCCTCCAGATACG. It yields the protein CSAWRRPPDT. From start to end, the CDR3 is CSAWRRPPDTQYF.

The part of the CDR3 DNA that was read is TGTGCCAGCACCCGGTCCGGGGGCACTGAA. Translation gives CASTRSGGTE. The entire CDR3 is CASTRSGGTEAFF. The genes are TRBV27 and TRBJ1-1, with a possible D match to TRBD1 (5 bases). The read is 3 residues too short to cover the CDR3 end, so that end is filled in from the germline J gene. This CDR3 is 13 amino acids long. Between the trimmed V and J ends, which lost 7 bases and 4 bases, there was a span of 13 bases. Looked up from germline, CDR1 is MNHEY and CDR2 is SMNVEV (reference sequence).

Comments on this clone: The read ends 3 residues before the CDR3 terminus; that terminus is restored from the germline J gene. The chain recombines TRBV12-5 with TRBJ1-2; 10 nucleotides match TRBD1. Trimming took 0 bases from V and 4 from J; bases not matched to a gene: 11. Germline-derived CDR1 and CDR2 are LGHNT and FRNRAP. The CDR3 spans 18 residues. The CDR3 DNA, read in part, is TGTGCTAGTGGTTTGGTACGGGACAGGGGCCGTCGGGGCTATGGC. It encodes CASGLVRDRGRRGYG. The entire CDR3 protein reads CASGLVRDRGRRGYGYTF.

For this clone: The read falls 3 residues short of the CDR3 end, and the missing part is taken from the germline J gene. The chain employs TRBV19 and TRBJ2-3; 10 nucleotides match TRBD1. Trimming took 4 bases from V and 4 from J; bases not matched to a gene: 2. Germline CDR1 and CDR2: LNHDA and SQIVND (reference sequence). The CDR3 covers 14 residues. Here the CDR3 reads CASSRDRGADTQYF. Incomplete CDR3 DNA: TGTGCCAGTAGTAGGGACAGGGGTGCAGATACG. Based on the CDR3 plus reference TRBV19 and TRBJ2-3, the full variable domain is DGGITQSPKYLFRKEGQNVTLSCEQNLNHDAMYWYRQDPGQGLRLIYYSQIVNDFQKGDIAEGYSVSREKKESFPLTVTSAQKNPTAFYLCASSRDRGADTQYFGPGTRLTVL.

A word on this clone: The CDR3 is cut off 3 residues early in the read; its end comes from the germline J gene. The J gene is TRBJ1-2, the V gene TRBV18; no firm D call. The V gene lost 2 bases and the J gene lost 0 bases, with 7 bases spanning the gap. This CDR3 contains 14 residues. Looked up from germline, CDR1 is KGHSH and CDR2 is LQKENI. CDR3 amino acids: CASSPSDSNYGYTF. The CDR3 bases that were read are TGTGCCAGCTCACCAAGCGACTCTAACTATGGC.

CDR3 residues: CASSSGKGFGETQYF. The part of the CDR3 DNA that was read is TGTGCCAGCAGCTCGGGGAAGGGATTCGGAGAGACC. The chain couples TRBV7-9 to TRBJ2-5; weak D call: TRBD2 (5 bases). The read ends 3 residues early relative to the CDR3; the germline J gene fills the gap. There are 15 residues in the CDR3. Trimming cost V 4 bases and J 4 bases, with 16 bases left between them. CDR1 is SEHNR and CDR2 is FQNEAQ in the germline V gene (reference sequence).

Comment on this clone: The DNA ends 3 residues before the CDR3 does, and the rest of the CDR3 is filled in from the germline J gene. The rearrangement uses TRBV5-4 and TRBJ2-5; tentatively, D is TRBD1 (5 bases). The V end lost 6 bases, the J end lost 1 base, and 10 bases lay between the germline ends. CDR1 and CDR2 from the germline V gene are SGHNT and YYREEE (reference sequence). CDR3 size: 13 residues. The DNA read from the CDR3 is TGTGCCAGCACTCAGGGAAGCCAAGAGACC. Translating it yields CASTQGSQET. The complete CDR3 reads CASTQGSQETQYF.

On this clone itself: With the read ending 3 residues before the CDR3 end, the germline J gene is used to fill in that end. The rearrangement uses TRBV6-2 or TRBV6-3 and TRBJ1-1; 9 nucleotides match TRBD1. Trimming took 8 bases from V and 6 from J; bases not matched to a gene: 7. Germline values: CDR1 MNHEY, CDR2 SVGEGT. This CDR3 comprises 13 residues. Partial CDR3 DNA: TGTGCCAGCGGGACAGGGTATTCTCCTGAA. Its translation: CASGTGYSPE. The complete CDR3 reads CASGTGYSPEAFF.

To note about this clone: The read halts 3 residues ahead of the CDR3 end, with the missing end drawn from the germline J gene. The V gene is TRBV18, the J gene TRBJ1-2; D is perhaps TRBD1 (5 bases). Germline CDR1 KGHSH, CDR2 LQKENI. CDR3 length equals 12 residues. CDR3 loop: CASSREGSDYTF. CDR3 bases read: TGTGCCAGCTCACGGGAGGGGTCCGAC.

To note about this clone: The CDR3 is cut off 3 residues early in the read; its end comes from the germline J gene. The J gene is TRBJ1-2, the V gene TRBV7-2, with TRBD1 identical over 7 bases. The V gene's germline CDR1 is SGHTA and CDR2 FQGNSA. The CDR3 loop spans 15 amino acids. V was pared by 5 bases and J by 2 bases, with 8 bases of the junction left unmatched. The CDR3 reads CASSLRGGGNYGYTF. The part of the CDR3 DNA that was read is TGTGCCAGCAGCCTCAGGGGAGGGGGCAACTATGGC. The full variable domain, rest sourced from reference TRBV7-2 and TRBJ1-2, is GAGVSQSPSNKVTEKGKDVELRCDPISGHTALYWYRQSLGQGLEFLIYFQGNSAPDKSGLPSDRFSAERTGGSVSTLTIQRTQQEDSAVYLCASSLRGGGNYGYTFGSGTRLTVV.

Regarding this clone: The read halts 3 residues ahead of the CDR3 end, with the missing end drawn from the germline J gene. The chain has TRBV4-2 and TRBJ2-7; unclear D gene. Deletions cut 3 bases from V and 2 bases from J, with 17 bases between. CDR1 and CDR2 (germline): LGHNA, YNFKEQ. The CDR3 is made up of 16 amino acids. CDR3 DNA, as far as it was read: TGTGCCAGCAGCCAGTCCGTGAGCGAGCAGACCTACGAG. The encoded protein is CASSQSVSEQTYE. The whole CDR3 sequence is CASSQSVSEQTYEQYF.

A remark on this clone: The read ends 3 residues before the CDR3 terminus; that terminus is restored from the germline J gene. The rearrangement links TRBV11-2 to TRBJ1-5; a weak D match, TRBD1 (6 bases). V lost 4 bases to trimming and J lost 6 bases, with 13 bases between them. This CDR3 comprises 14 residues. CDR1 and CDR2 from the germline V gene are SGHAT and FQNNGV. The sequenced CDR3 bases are TGTGCCAGCAGCTCCGGACAGTCGGGTCAGCCC. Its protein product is CASSSGQSGQP. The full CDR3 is CASSSGQSGQPQHF. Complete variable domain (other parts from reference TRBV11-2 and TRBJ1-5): EAGVAQSPRYKIIEKRQSVAFWCNPISGHATLYWYQQILGQGPKLLIQFQNNGVVDDSQLPKDRFSAERLKGVDSTLKIQPAKLEDSAVYLCASSSGQSGQPQHFGDGTRLSIL.